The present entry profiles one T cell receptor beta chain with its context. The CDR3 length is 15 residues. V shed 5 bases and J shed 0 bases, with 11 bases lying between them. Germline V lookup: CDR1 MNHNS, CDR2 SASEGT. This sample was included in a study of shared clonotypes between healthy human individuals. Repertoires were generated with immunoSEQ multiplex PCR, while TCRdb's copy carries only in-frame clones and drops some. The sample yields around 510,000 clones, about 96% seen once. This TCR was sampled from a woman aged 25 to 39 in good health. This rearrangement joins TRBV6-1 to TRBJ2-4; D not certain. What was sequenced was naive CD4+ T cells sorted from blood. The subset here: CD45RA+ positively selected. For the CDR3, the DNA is TGTGCCAGCAGTTCCCGGCACTTAGCCAAAAACATTCAGTACTTC. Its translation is CASSSRHLAKNIQYF.